These 25 T cell receptor beta chains were all obtained from the same sample, sequenced in a study of response to subunit inactivated influenza vaccine. One entry per CDR3 protein results from TCRdb running MiXCR on the RT-PCR reads. This sample carries more than 500,000 distinct CDR3 sequences, around 10% of them seen once, and the ten largest clones take approximately 11%. This sample also belongs to another study, concerning T cells expressing NK-cell markers. This second study says: 5'RACE template switching with UMIs generated TCR beta cDNA.

The source material was PBMCs from blood, sampled on the day of vaccination. Receptor source: a man in his forties or fifties who received an inactivated influenza vaccine.

This clonotype was recorded many times. This chain uses TRBV12-3 or TRBV12-4 with TRBJ2-7; 8 bases align to TRBD1. Losses at the gene ends were 5 bases for V and 9 bases for J; bases not matched to a gene: 12. CDR3 length: 14 residues. In DNA form, the CDR3 reads TGTGCCAGCAGTCCAATGGACAGGGCTCCTGGGCAGTACTTC. This gives the protein CASSPMDRAPGQYF.

This clonotype turned up a few times. The chain recombines TRBV9 with TRBJ2-3; TRBD2 matches 8 bases. Unmatched junction bases numbered 10, after V lost 0 bases and J lost 10 bases. The CDR3 totals 15 residues. Per the germline V gene, CDR1 is SGDLS and CDR2 is YYNGEE. As DNA, the CDR3 is TGTGCCAGCAGCGTAGGAGGGGGTACTAGCGGTCCGCAGTATTTT. This codes for CASSVGGGTSGPQYF.

V is TRBV6-5 and J is TRBJ2-1, with 7 bases identical to TRBD1. The CDR3 covers 12 residues. The V gene end was trimmed by 6 bases and the J gene end by 7 bases; junction bases not matched to a gene: 3. Germline lookup yields CDR1 MNHEY and CDR2 SVGAGI. The CDR3 sequence: CASRTQGNEQFF. CDR3 DNA sequence: TGTGCCAGCAGAACACAGGGGAATGAGCAGTTCTTC.

As regards this clonotype: One junction end does not reproduce the germline sequence, and a read error may be involved. The chain couples TRBV5-1 to TRBJ2-1, with 8 nucleotides matching TRBD1. The CDR3 runs 13 residues. Per the germline V gene, CDR1 is SGHRS and CDR2 is YFSETQ. DNA for the CDR3: TGCGCCAGCAGCTTGGGAATTAGGACAGGGCCGCTCTTC. Translation gives CASSLGIRTGPLF.

The chain employs TRBV12-3 or TRBV12-4 and TRBJ2-2; 10 nucleotides match TRBD1. V gave up 7 bases and J gave up 7 bases; unmatched junction bases: 9. The CDR3 runs to 15 residues. The CDR3 is CASTKTGGVGGELFF. The CDR3 region has the DNA TGTGCCAGCACCAAGACAGGGGGCGTCGGCGGGGAGCTGTTTTTT.

The CDR3 loop reads CSVRRGESEQFF. The CDR3 bases are TGCAGCGTCCGTCGGGGGGAGAGTGAGCAGTTCTTC. The V call is TRBV29-1, the J call TRBJ2-1; 7 bases align to TRBD2. Germline loops: CDR1 SQVTM, CDR2 ANQGSEA. The length of the CDR3 is 12 residues. V lost 6 bases, J lost 9 bases, and 8 bases stayed unmatched.

The chain is built from TRBV7-2 and TRBJ2-4, with D possibly matching TRBD1 (7 bases). The CDR3 loop spans 15 amino acids. Trimming removed 5 bases from V and 11 bases from J, with 22 bases in between. CDR1 is SGHTA and CDR2 is FQGNSA in the germline V gene. CDR3 residues: CASSPLVRGAGVQYF. The CDR3 DNA reads as TGTGCCAGCAGCCCCTTGGTCAGGGGGGCAGGGGTTCAGTACTTC. The full variable domain, with the rest looked up from reference TRBV7-2 and TRBJ2-4, is GAGVSQSPSNKVTEKGKDVELRCDPISGHTALYWYRQSLGQGLEFLIYFQGNSAPDKSGLPSDRFSAERTGGSVSTLTIQRTQQEDSAVYLCASSPLVRGAGVQYFGAGTRLSVL.

The V gene is TRBV7-9, the J gene TRBJ2-5, with a tentative D call TRBD1 (7 bases). V was pared by 5 bases and J by 5 bases, with 21 bases between. Germline-derived CDR1 and CDR2 are SEHNR and FQNEAQ (reference sequence). The CDR3 has 16 residues. The CDR3 DNA reads TGTGCCAGCAGCCCATCAGGGGGGCGCCAGGTTGAGACCCAGTACTTC. Its protein is CASSPSGGRQVETQYF.

The chain joins TRBV11-2 to TRBJ2-6; 7 bases match TRBD1. Germline CDR1 SGHAT, CDR2 FQNNGV. V shed 5 bases, J shed 7 bases, and the junction held 8 bases outside the gene matches. The CDR3 totals 15 residues. As DNA, the CDR3 is TGTGCCAGCAGCGAGGGGACAGATGGAGCCAACGTCCTGACTTTC. The encoded protein is CASSEGTDGANVLTF.

This clonotype turned up a few times. This rearrangement joins TRBV18 to TRBJ1-1, with unresolved D. V was pared by 6 bases and J by 4 bases, with 12 bases between. Germline V gives CDR1 KGHSH, CDR2 LQKENI. There are 13 residues in the CDR3. CDR3 nucleotide sequence: TGTGCCAGCTCCCGGGGTAGTGCCACTGAAGCTTTCTTT. Translating it yields CASSRGSATEAFF.

This chain links TRBV12-5 with TRBJ2-7; TRBD2 matches at 9 bases. In germline, CDR1 is LGHNT, CDR2 FRNRAP. V lost 6 bases, J lost 0 bases, and 9 bases stayed unmatched. The length of the CDR3 is 16 residues. The CDR3 DNA sequence: TGTGCTAGTGGCTTGTGGGTGGGACTAGCCTCCTACGAGCAGTACTTC. It encodes CASGLWVGLASYEQYF.

This clonotype was seen at least ten times. V and J are TRBV12-3 or TRBV12-4 and TRBJ2-1; TRBD2 aligns across 12 bases. J was trimmed by 6 bases and V by 5 bases; bases with no gene match: 5. The CDR3 runs to 15 residues. CDR3 DNA sequence: TGTGCCAGCAGTCCCCTAGCGGGGGGGCGCAATGAGCAGTTCTTC. It yields the protein CASSPLAGGRNEQFF.

The table lists this clonotype with a few counts. The rearrangement uses TRBV29-1 and TRBJ2-5; the match to TRBD1 covers 9 bases. V was pared by 3 bases and J by 5 bases, with 4 bases of the junction left unmatched. CDR3 size: 13 residues. Germline V lookup: CDR1 SQVTM, CDR2 ANQGSEA. CDR3 amino acids: CSVDDRGEETQYF. In DNA form, the CDR3 reads TGCAGCGTTGACGACAGGGGGGAGGAGACCCAGTACTTC.

The chain employs TRBV7-8 and TRBJ1-2; TRBD1 might be the D (6 bases). The CDR3 runs to 15 residues. V lost 3 bases to trimming and J lost 3 bases, with 14 bases between them. CDR1 is SGHVS and CDR2 is FQNEAQ in the germline V gene. The DNA of the CDR3 is TGTGCCAGCAGCTTTACCTCCCACAGGGACTATGGCTACACCTTC. Translated, it gives CASSFTSHRDYGYTF. The full variable domain, in which reference TRBV7-8 and TRBJ1-2 provide the parts outside the CDR3, is GAGVSQSPRYKVAKRGQDVALRCDPISGHVSLFWYQQALGQGPEFLTYFQNEAQLDKSGLPSDRFFAERPEGSVSTLKIQRTQQEDSAVYLCASSFTSHRDYGYTFGSGTRLTVV.

This clonotype has a single count. The rearrangement links TRBV15 to TRBJ2-1; 8 nucleotides agree with TRBD1. V shed 4 bases and J 4 bases; nucleotides not matched to a gene: 9. The CDR3 runs to 16 residues. Germline-derived CDR1 and CDR2 are LNHNV and YYDKDF (reference sequence). The CDR3 region has the DNA TGTGCCACCAGCAACCGCCGGGACAGGTATTACAATGAGCAGTTCTTC. Its translation is CATSNRRDRYYNEQFF.

This clonotype was seen a handful of times. The J gene is TRBJ2-7, the V gene TRBV7-2; weak D call: TRBD2 (6 bases). V was trimmed by 4 bases and J by 3 bases, leaving 10 bases between them. The CDR3 extends over 13 amino acids. CDR1 and CDR2 (germline): SGHTA, FQGNSA. CDR3 DNA sequence: TGTGCCAGCAGCTCGGGTAGCGGCTACGAGCAGTACTTC. This codes for CASSSGSGYEQYF.

This clonotype was recorded many times. The genes are TRBV14 and TRBJ2-7; the D gene is possibly TRBD2 (5 bases). V shed 4 bases and J shed 5 bases, with 18 bases lying between them. Germline CDR1 SGHDN, CDR2 FVKESK. The CDR3 contains 15 residues. This CDR3 is CASSPLPTGVHEQYF. The CDR3 region has the DNA TGTGCCAGCAGCCCCCTACCGACCGGGGTACACGAGCAGTACTTC.

J is TRBJ2-5 and V is TRBV27; D is uncertain. V was pared by 0 bases and J by 3 bases, with 5 bases between. The CDR3 extends over 13 amino acids. Germline V gene data show CDR1 as MNHEY and CDR2 as SMNVEV (reference sequence). For the CDR3, the DNA is TGTGCCAGCAGTTTATCGGTGGAAGAGACCCAGTACTTC. It specifies CASSLSVEETQYF.

V is TRBV3-1 and J is TRBJ1-6; D gene uncertain. V was trimmed by 1 base and J by 6 bases, leaving 10 bases between them. The CDR3 loop spans 15 amino acids. Germline loops: CDR1 LGHDT, CDR2 YNNKEL (reference sequence). CDR3 sequence reads: CASSQVTSPNSPLHF. CDR3 bases: TGTGCCAGCAGCCAAGTCACGAGTCCTAATTCACCCCTCCACTTT.

The rearrangement uses TRBV4-1 and TRBJ1-1; TRBD1 might be the D (5 bases). The CDR3 contains 16 residues. Germline lookup yields CDR1 MGHRA and CDR2 YSYEKL. Trimming removed 4 bases at V and 1 base at J, with 16 bases between. This CDR3 is CASSLGQGSGNTEAFF. The CDR3, as DNA: TGCGCCAGCAGCCTCGGACAAGGATCGGGGAACACTGAAGCTTTCTTT.

This clonotype was observed a few times. The V gene is TRBV4-1, the J gene TRBJ2-2; 7 positions agree with TRBD2. J was trimmed by 7 bases and V by 4 bases; bases with no gene match: 9. The CDR3 is 15 residues long. From germline, CDR1 is MGHRA and CDR2 YSYEKL. Here the CDR3 DNA reads TGCGCCAGCAGCCCACCGATAGCGGGTGACGGGGAGCTGTTTTTT. It is translated as CASSPPIAGDGELFF.

The genes are TRBV20-1 and TRBJ1-2, with D tentatively TRBD1 (5 bases). Trimming left V 2 bases short and J 3 bases short, with 22 bases between. CDR1 and CDR2 from the germline V gene are DFQATT and SNEGSKA (reference sequence). There are 17 residues in the CDR3. The CDR3 DNA follows: TGCAGTGCTAGAACACTAAGAGGGGTCAGCTCAGACTATGGCTACACCTTC. As protein: CSARTLRGVSSDYGYTF.

The J gene is TRBJ2-7, the V gene TRBV20-1; tentative D call: TRBD1 (5 bases). V was clipped by 2 bases and J by 4 bases, with 18 bases between them. The CDR3 spans 15 residues. The germline V gene has CDR1 DFQATT and CDR2 SNEGSKA (reference sequence). The CDR3: CSARTLMSGRYEQYF. The CDR3 coding sequence is TGCAGTGCTAGAACCCTGATGTCAGGGCGGTACGAGCAGTACTTC.

V usage is TRBV10-3 and J usage is TRBJ2-2, with 14 positions matching TRBD2. The CDR3 length is 16 residues. J was trimmed by 5 bases and V by 7 bases; bases with no gene match: 6. The V gene's germline CDR1 is ENHRY and CDR2 SYGVKD. Here the CDR3 reads CAITRGLAGATGELFF. The DNA of the CDR3 is TGTGCCATCACCCGGGGACTAGCGGGAGCGACCGGGGAGCTGTTTTTT.

The chain combines TRBV5-1 with TRBJ1-1; D is unresolved. The CDR3 contains 14 residues. The V gene lost 3 bases and the J gene lost 4 bases, with 13 bases spanning the gap. From germline, CDR1 is SGHRS and CDR2 YFSETQ. CDR3 sequence (DNA): TGCGCCAGCAGCTCCGCAACGGACGCCACTGAAGCTTTCTTT. Residues: CASSSATDATEAFF.